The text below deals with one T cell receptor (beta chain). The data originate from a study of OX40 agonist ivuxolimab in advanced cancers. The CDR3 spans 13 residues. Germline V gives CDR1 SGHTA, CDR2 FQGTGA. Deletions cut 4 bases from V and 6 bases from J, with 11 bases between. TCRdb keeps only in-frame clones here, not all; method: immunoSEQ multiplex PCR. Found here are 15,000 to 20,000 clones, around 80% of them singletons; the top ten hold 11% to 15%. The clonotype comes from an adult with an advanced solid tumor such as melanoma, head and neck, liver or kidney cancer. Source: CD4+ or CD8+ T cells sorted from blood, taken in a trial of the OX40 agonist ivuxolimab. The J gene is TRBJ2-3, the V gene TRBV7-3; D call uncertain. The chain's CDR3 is CASSSTPTDTQYF. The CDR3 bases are TGTGCCAGCAGCTCCACTCCTACCGATACGCAGTATTTT.